This T cell receptor beta chain originates from a study of T cell repertoires in cytomegalovirus infection. Study-wide context: As its CMV epitopes, the study selected recently identified HLA-C-restricted and well-studied HLA-B-restricted targets. CMV infection plus the matching HLA type was flagged by public TCR beta signatures.

This clonotype was counted only a few times. Its antigen is unidentified. Trimming removed 3 bases at V and 1 base at J, with 24 bases between. The CDR3 has 18 residues. The germline V gene encodes CDR1 DFQATT and CDR2 SNEGSKA (reference sequence). TCRdb passed the reads through MiXCR, listing each CDR3 protein once. Of 300,000 or so distinct CDR3 sequences in the sample, 20% to 30% were seen once. Study-wide findings and caveats: CMV-specific HLA-C-restricted TCR beta clonotypes dominated the ex vivo response. Cumulative frequency (of public TCR beta family members) identified carriers of CMV plus the relevant HLA.

The chain is built from TRBV20-1 and TRBJ2-5; D is unclear. Specimen: cultured PBMCs, collected from culture after CMV antigen stimulation. This receptor was identified in a human donor in good health (CMV status not recorded). Some clones in this sample may be carry-over from other donors' samples. In DNA form, the CDR3 reads TGCAGTGCTAGCAGTCCTCCGGCCTCGGGCATCCGCCAAGAGACCCAGTACTTC. This translates into CSASSPPASGIRQETQYF.